Shown below are 24 T cell receptor beta chains from a single sample sequenced in a study of blood T cell repertoires in COVID-19. Only in-frame clones appear in the TCRdb table, and some are missing; sequencing was by immunoSEQ multiplex PCR. The data contain roughly 480,000 clones, about 88% of them seen just once; the ten biggest clones take up about 1%. The sample taken for sequencing was peripheral blood. These receptors all stem from a man aged 18 to 29 with COVID-19, enrolled during active disease.

This clone was recorded a few times. This chain links TRBV27 with TRBJ1-4; perhaps TRBD1 as D (5 bases). The germline V gene encodes CDR1 MNHEY and CDR2 SMNVEV (reference sequence). The CDR3 covers 16 residues. V lost 4 bases and J lost 5, with 17 bases in between. The CDR3 DNA reads as TGTGCCAGCAGTTCCCGACCGGGTCGGGGGAATGAAAAACTGTTTTTT. This codes for CASSSRPGRGNEKLFF.

The J gene is TRBJ1-1, the V gene TRBV7-8; D is unresolved. Germline CDR1 and CDR2: SGHVS and FQNEAQ. The CDR3 contains 15 residues. The germline V and J ends were trimmed by 5 bases and 3 bases, with 16 bases remaining between them. The CDR3 sequence: CASSAYSALDTEAFF. DNA for the CDR3: TGTGCCAGCAGCGCCTACAGTGCTTTGGACACTGAAGCTTTCTTT.

This rearrangement joins TRBV13 to TRBJ2-5; the match to TRBD2 covers 13 bases. Trimming at V came to 3 bases and at J to 2 bases, leaving 6 bases not matched to a gene. This CDR3 contains 17 residues. Germline V gene data show CDR1 as PRHDT and CDR2 as FYEKMQ (reference sequence). The CDR3 spells CASSLGLAGLGQETQYF. The DNA of the CDR3 is TGTGCCAGCAGCTTGGGACTAGCGGGATTGGGGCAAGAGACCCAGTACTTC.

The rearrangement links TRBV3-1 (or the pseudogene TRBV3-2) to TRBJ2-1; a weak D match, TRBD1 (5 bases). This CDR3 is 11 amino acids long. Trimming left V 8 bases short and J 9 bases short, with 11 bases between. The germline V gene encodes CDR1 LGHDT and CDR2 YNNKEL (reference sequence). The chain's CDR3 is CASRQSSEQFF. The CDR3 coding sequence is TGTGCCAGCCGACAGTCCAGTGAGCAGTTCTTC.

This chain joins TRBV6-5 and TRBJ2-1, with 10 bases matching TRBD1. V lost 5 bases to trimming and J lost 9 bases; unmatched junction nucleotides: 10. The CDR3 length is 15 residues. CDR1 MNHEY and CDR2 SVGAGI come from the germline V gene. The CDR3 loop reads CASSRNDRGRGEQFF. CDR3 DNA sequence: TGTGCCAGCAGTAGGAATGACAGGGGGCGAGGTGAGCAGTTCTTC.

V usage is TRBV2 and J usage is TRBJ2-7; D remains unclear. The CDR3 sequence is 13 residues long. Germline V CDR1 and CDR2: SNHLY, FYNNEI. Trimming pared 6 bases from V and 6 bases from J, leaving 15 bases between. CDR3 sequence reads: CASSPLPDREQYF. CDR3 coding DNA: TGTGCCAGCAGCCCCCTCCCAGATCGCGAGCAGTACTTC.

The chain joins TRBV5-1 to TRBJ2-5; TRBD2 is a possible D gene (6 bases). V lost 4 bases and J 5 bases, leaving 12 bases between the germline ends. The germline V gene encodes CDR1 SGHRS and CDR2 YFSETQ. The CDR3 length is 13 residues. The CDR3: CASSHGTGETQYF. The CDR3 DNA reads TGCGCCAGCAGCCACGGGACTGGGGAGACCCAGTACTTC.

The rearrangement uses TRBV12-5 and TRBJ2-2; TRBD2 matches 10 bases. The CDR3 covers 19 residues. Germline values: CDR1 LGHNT, CDR2 FRNRAP. V lost 0 bases and J lost 2; bases outside the gene matches: 9. The CDR3 sequence: CASGLVRSGLADNTGELFF. DNA for the CDR3: TGTGCTAGTGGTTTGGTCCGCTCTGGACTAGCGGATAACACCGGGGAGCTGTTTTTT.

This clone appeared a single time. The J gene is TRBJ1-5, the V gene TRBV13, with D unclear. The CDR3 runs to 13 residues. V lost 3 bases to trimming and J lost 5 bases, with 8 bases between them. Germline CDR1 PRHDT, CDR2 FYEKMQ (reference sequence). The CDR3 spells CASSFSGYQPQHF. CDR3 nucleotide sequence: TGTGCCAGCAGCTTCTCAGGTTATCAGCCCCAGCATTTT. The variable domain in full, completed from reference TRBV13 and TRBJ1-5, reads AAGVIQSPRHLIKEKRETATLKCYPIPRHDTVYWYQQGPGQDPQFLISFYEKMQSDKGSIPDRFSAQQFSDYHSELNMSSLELGDSALYFCASSFSGYQPQHFGDGTRLSIL.

The chain has TRBV5-1 and TRBJ2-7; 11 nucleotides agree with TRBD2. The CDR3 is 15 amino acids. V trimming: 7 bases; J trimming: 4 bases; junction bases outside the gene matches: 10. The V gene's germline CDR1 is SGHRS and CDR2 YFSETQ. The DNA of the CDR3 is TGCGCCAGCGCTGCTGAACTAGCGGGGGTATACGAGCAGTACTTC. It is translated as CASAAELAGVYEQYF. Full variable domain (remainder filled in from reference TRBV5-1 and TRBJ2-7): KAGVTQTPRYLIKTRGQQVTLSCSPISGHRSVSWYQQTPGQGLQFLFEYFSETQRNKGNFPGRFSGRQFSNSRSEMNVSTLELGDSALYLCASAAELAGVYEQYFGPGTRLTVT.

The rearrangement uses TRBV7-3 and TRBJ2-3, with 9 bases matching TRBD2. Germline V CDR1 and CDR2: SGHTA, FQGTGA. The CDR3 is made up of 16 amino acids. With 0 bases clipped from V and 6 bases from J, the junction kept 7 bases outside the gene matches. The CDR3 DNA is TGTGCCAGCAGCTTAACTGCGGGAGGGCTGGCGGATACGCAGTATTTT. It is translated as CASSLTAGGLADTQYF.

This clone was observed once. One junction end disagrees with the germline gene, perhaps due to a read error. CDR3 protein: CASSLAENAGELFF. In DNA, the CDR3 is TGTGCCAGCAGTTTAGCGGAGAACGCCGGGGAGCTGTTTTTT. The chain is built from TRBV6-5 and TRBJ2-2; perhaps TRBD2 as D (6 bases). Germline V gene sequence: CDR1 MNHEY, CDR2 SVGAGI. CDR3 length: 14 residues.

The J gene is TRBJ2-3, the V gene TRBV5-5; the match to TRBD2 covers 7 bases. Germline lookup yields CDR1 SGHKS and CDR2 YYEKEE (reference sequence). V lost 1 base, J lost 1 base, and 3 bases stayed unmatched. The CDR3 runs 15 residues. CDR3 sequence: CASSLLAGGTDTQYF. CDR3 sequence (DNA): TGTGCCAGCAGCTTGTTGGCGGGGGGCACAGATACGCAGTATTTT. Full variable domain (remainder filled in from reference TRBV5-5 and TRBJ2-3): DAGVTQSPTHLIKTRGQQVTLRCSPISGHKSVSWYQQVLGQGPQFIFQYYEKEERGRGNFPDRFSARQFPNYSSELNVNALLLGDSALYLCASSLLAGGTDTQYFGPGTRLTVL.

The chain is built from TRBV6-6 and TRBJ1-6; D not certain. The germline CDR1 and CDR2 sequences are MNHNY and SVGAGI (reference sequence). CDR3 length: 14 residues. The V end was cut by 4 bases, the J end by 8 bases, with 12 bases between. CDR3 bases: TGTGCCAGCAGTTTACGGGGTGAAGATTCACCCCTCCACTTT. Its protein product is CASSLRGEDSPLHF.

The chain joins TRBV5-6 to TRBJ1-6; D remains ambiguous. Trimming removed 7 bases at V and 9 bases at J, with 14 bases between. Germline V gives CDR1 SGHDT, CDR2 YYEEEE. CDR3 length equals 13 residues. CDR3 residues: CASPFPAGSPLHF. The CDR3 DNA reads as TGTGCCAGCCCGTTCCCGGCGGGTTCACCCCTCCACTTT.

The gene calls are TRBV5-4 and TRBJ2-1; 11 nucleotides line up with TRBD1. After removal of 4 bases from V and 7 bases from J, the junction contained 16 bases not matched to a gene. Per germline, CDR1 SGHNT and CDR2 YYREEE (reference sequence). The CDR3 is made up of 18 amino acids. CDR3 sequence reads: CASSPAKGQGAASNEQFF. The CDR3 DNA sequence: TGTGCCAGCAGCCCCGCCAAAGGACAGGGGGCAGCAAGTAATGAGCAGTTCTTC.

The CDR3, as DNA: TGTGCCAGCAGCTTAGAGGGAGGAGGTAACTATGGCTACACCTTC. The encoded protein is CASSLEGGGNYGYTF. The chain combines TRBV7-2 with TRBJ1-2; no reliable D call. The CDR3 contains 15 residues. From germline, CDR1 is SGHTA and CDR2 FQGNSA. With 1 base removed from V and 1 base from J, the gap between germline ends came to 10 bases.

The chain has TRBV3-1 (or the pseudogene TRBV3-2) and TRBJ2-1; 7 bases map to TRBD1. The CDR3 sequence is 16 residues long. The germline gives CDR1 LGHDT, CDR2 YNNKEL (reference sequence). Trimming cost V 5 bases and J 2 bases; bases outside gene matches: 9. CDR3 bases: TGTGCCAGCAGCGGCCTGACAGGGATGCCCTACAATGAGCAGTTCTTC. It yields the protein CASSGLTGMPYNEQFF.

This chain connects TRBV12-3 or TRBV12-4 to TRBJ2-7; tentatively, D is TRBD2 (6 bases). This CDR3 region has 13 residues. Trimming took 6 bases from V and 5 from J, leaving 14 bases between them. The CDR3 reads CASSPGGVNEQYF. CDR3 in DNA: TGTGCCAGCAGCCCCGGAGGGGTAAACGAGCAGTACTTC.

The chain carries TRBV7-2 and TRBJ2-5; perhaps TRBD2 as D (6 bases). The CDR3 runs to 15 residues. Germline V CDR1 and CDR2: SGHTA, FQGNSA. The V and J ends lost 5 bases and 3 bases respectively, with 16 bases between them. The CDR3 sequence is CASSPGGVWEETQYF. The CDR3 nucleotides are TGTGCCAGCAGCCCCGGAGGGGTGTGGGAAGAGACCCAGTACTTC.

V and J are TRBV24-1 and TRBJ2-5; maybe TRBD2 (6 bases). The CDR3 runs to 13 residues. V lost 5 bases and J lost 7, with 13 bases in between. Germline CDR1 reads KGHDR; CDR2 reads SFDVKD. The CDR3 loop reads CATSAPGDVTQYF. The CDR3 coding sequence is TGTGCCACCAGTGCGCCGGGAGATGTGACCCAGTACTTC.

This chain joins TRBV5-5 and TRBJ1-1, with D unclear. The CDR3 contains 13 residues. V was shortened by 4 bases and J by 1 base, with 8 bases between the two germline ends. The germline V gene has CDR1 SGHKS and CDR2 YYEKEE (reference sequence). CDR3 bases: TGTGCCAGCAGCCTAAGTCCGAACACTGAAGCTTTCTTT. It yields the protein CASSLSPNTEAFF.

This sequence joins TRBV6-5 and TRBJ1-2; D gene uncertain. V was cut by 0 bases and J by 4 bases, with 12 bases left in between. The CDR3 runs 15 residues. The germline gives CDR1 MNHEY, CDR2 SVGAGI. CDR3 region: CASSYSRKGAYGYTF. Written as DNA, the CDR3 is TGTGCCAGCAGTTACTCGAGGAAGGGAGCCTATGGCTACACCTTC.

This rearrangement joins TRBV25-1 to TRBJ2-2; 7 bases line up with TRBD1. V lost 4 bases and J lost 4; bases outside the gene matches: 12. The CDR3 covers 17 residues. CDR1 is MGHDK and CDR2 is SYGVNS in the germline V gene. CDR3 sequence (DNA): TGTGCCAGCAGTGGAGGTCGGCAGGGGGTATCCACCGGGGAGCTGTTTTTT. Amino acid sequence: CASSGGRQGVSTGELFF.